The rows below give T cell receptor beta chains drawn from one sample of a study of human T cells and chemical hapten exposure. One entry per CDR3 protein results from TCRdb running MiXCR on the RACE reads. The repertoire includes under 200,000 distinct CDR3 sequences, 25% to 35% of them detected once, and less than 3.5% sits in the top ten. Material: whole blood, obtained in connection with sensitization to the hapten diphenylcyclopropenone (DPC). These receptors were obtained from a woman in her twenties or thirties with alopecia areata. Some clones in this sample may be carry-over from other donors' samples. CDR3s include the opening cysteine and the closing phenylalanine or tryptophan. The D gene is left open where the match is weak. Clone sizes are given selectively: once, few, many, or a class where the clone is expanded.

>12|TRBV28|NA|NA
CASSRPGVEAFF
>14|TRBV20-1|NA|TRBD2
CSASERETYNEQFF
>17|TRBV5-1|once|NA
CASSFLLMGDGSSEQFF
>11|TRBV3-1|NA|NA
CASSQDLGYTF
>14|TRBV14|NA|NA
CASSLSADTDTQYF
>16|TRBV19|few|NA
CATAIKGQENTGELFF
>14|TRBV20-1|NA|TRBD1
CSATRDRTNTEAFF
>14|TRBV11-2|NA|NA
CASSLVLKAYTQYF
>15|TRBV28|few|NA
CASSSDSWVANVLTF
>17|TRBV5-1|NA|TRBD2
CASSLVLAGGSQETQYF
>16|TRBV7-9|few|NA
CASSLARSRSNYGYTF
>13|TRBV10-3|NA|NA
CAISAGNTDTQYF
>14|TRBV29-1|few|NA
CSVDPRRNYNEQFF
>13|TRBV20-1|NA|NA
CSAPRTERTEAFF
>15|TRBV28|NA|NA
CASSSPGISSYEQYF
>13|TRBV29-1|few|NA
CSVEEVGGFEAFF
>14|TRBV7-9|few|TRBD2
CASSFRTSGGELFF
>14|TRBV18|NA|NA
CASSPGPTQETQYF
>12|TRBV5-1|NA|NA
CASSLEGGPQHF
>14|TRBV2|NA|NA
CASMGTTTNEKLFF
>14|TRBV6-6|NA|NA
CATSEGGSIGGYTF
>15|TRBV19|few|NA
CASSIGQNSNQPQHF
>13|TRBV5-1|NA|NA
CASRQQGNTEAFF
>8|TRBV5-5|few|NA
CASSLDYF
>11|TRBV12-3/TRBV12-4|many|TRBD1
CATSVEGGAFF
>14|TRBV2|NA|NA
CASRLDRVNTEAFF
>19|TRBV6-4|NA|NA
CASSDPPELAEISTDTQYF
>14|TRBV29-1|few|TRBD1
CSVVKTGGAEGYTF
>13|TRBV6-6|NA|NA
CASSLGGHTEAFF
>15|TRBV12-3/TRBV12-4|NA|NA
CASTLGTHFGETQYF
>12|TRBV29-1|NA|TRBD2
CSVRGVRNEQFF
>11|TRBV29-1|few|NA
CSVDVNNEQFF
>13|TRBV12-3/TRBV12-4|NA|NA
CASNLGGPYEQYF
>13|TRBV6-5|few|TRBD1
CASSSGGNTEAFF
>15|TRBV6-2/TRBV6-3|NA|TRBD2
CASSPGTSAYNEQFF
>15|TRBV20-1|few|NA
CSARKGVGSYNEQFF
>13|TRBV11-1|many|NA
CASTGRAANEQFF
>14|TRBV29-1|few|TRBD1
CSARTGATSHEQYF
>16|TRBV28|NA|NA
CASSLRATSSYNEQFF
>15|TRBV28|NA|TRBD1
CASSFSDRGNQPQHF
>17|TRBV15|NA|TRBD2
CATVNGLAGAGQETQYF
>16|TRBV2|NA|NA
CVSSGQAGTDSYEQYF
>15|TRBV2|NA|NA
CASRTGTTNTGELFF
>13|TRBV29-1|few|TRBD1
CSVPGTGTYEQYF
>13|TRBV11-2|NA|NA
CASSLSMAGGYTF
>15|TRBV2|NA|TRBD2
CASRAGEGTEETQYF
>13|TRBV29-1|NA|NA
CSVVSFSGNTIYF
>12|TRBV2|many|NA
CANSQDSLLYTF
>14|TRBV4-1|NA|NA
CASSQANNQETQYF
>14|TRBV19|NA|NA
CASSISLANYGYTF
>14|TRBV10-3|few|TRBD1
CAISRDRPNTEAFF
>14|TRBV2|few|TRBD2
CASSEGLAALEQYF